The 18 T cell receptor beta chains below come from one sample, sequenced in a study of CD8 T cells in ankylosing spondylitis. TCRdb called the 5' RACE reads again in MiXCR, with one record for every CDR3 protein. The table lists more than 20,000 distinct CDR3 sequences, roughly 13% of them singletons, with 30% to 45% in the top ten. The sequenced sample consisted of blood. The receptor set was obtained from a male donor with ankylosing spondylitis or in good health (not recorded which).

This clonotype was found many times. CDR3 bases: TGTGCCAGCAGTTACCCTACCACGGGATCCTACGAGCAGTACTTC. It codes for CASSYPTTGSYEQYF. V gene TRBV6-2 or TRBV6-3 combines with J gene TRBJ2-7; tentative D call: TRBD2 (5 bases). Trimming left V 2 bases short and J 1 base short, with 12 bases between. This CDR3 is 15 amino acids long. CDR1 is MNHEY, CDR2 SVGEGT, per germline.

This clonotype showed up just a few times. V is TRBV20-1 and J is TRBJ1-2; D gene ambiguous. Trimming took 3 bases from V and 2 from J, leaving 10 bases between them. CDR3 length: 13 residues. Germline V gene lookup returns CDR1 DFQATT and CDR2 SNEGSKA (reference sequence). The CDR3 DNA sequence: TGCAGTGCTAGCCAAGGAAGGAACTATGGCTACACCTTC. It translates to CSASQGRNYGYTF.

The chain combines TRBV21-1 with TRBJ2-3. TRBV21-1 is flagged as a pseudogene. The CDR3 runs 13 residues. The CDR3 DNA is TGTGCCAGCAGCAAAGTTGGTGAGGATACGCAGTATTTT. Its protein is CASSKVGEDTQYF.

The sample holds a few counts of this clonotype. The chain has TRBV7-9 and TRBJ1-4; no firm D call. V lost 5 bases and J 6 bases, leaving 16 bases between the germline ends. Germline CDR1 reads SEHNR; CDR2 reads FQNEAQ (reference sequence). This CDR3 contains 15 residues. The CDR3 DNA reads TGTGCCAGCAGCACTTGGGCCAGTATGGATGAAAAACTGTTTTTT. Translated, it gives CASSTWASMDEKLFF. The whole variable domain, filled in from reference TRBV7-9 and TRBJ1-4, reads DTGVSQNPRHKITKRGQNVTFRCDPISEHNRLYWYRQTLGQGPEFLTYFQNEAQLEKSRLLSDRFSAERPKGSFSTLEIQRTEQGDSAMYLCASSTWASMDEKLFFGSGTQLSVL.

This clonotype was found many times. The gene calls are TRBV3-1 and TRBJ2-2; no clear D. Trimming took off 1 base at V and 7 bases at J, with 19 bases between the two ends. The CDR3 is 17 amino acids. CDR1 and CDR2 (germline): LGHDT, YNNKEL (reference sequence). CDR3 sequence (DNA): TGTGCCAGCAGCCAAGTCCGCCCCCGTAGTGGGGTCGGGGAGCTGTTTTTT. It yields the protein CASSQVRPRSGVGELFF.

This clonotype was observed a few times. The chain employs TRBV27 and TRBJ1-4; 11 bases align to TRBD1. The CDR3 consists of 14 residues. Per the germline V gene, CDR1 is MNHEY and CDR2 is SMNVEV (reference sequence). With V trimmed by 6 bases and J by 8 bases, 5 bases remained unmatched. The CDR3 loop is CASRWTGGEEKLFF. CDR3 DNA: TGTGCCAGCAGATGGACAGGGGGCGAGGAAAAACTGTTTTTT.

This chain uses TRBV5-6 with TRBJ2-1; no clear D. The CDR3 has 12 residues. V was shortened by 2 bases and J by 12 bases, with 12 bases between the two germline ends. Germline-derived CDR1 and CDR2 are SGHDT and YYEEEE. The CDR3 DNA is TGTGCCAGCAGCTTTCCGTGGGGTGGGCAGTTCTTC. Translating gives CASSFPWGGQFF. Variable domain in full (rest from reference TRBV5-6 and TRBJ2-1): DAGVTQSPTHLIKTRGQQVTLRCSPKSGHDTVSWYQQALGQGPQFIFQYYEEEERQRGNFPDRFSGHQFPNYSSELNVNALLLGDSALYLCASSFPWGGQFFGPGTRLTVL.

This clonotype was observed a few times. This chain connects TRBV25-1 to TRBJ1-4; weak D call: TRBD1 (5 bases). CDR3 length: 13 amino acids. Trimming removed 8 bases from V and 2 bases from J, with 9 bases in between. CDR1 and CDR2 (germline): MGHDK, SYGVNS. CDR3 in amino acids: CASSGTTNEKLFF. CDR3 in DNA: TGTGCCAGCTCAGGGACCACTAATGAAAAACTGTTTTTT.

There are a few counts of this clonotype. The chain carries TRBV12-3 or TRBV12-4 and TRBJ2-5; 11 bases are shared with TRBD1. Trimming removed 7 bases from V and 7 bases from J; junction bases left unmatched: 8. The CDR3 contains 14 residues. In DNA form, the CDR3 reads TGTGCCAGCACCGGGGACAGGGGGTGGGGGACCCAGTACTTC. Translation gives CASTGDRGWGTQYF.

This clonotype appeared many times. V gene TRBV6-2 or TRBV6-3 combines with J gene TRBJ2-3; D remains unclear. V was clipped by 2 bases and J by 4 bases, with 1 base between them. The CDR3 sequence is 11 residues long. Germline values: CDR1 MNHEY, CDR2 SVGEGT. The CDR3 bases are TGTGCCAGCAGTTACCCAGATACGCAGTATTTT. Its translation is CASSYPDTQYF.

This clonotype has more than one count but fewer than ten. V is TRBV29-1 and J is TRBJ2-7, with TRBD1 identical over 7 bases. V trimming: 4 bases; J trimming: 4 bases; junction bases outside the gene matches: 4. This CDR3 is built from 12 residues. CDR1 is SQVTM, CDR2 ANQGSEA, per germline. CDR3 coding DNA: TGCAGCGTTGGGGCGACAGGGTACGAGCAGTACTTC. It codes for CSVGATGYEQYF.

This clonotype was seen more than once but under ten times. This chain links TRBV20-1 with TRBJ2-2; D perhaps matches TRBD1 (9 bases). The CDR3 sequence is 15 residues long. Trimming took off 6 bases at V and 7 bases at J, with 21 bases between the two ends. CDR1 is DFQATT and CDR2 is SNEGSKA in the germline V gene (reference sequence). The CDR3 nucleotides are TGCAGTGCCCGGGGGGGGACAGGGTCGAACGGGGAGCTGTTTTTT. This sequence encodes CSARGGTGSNGELFF.

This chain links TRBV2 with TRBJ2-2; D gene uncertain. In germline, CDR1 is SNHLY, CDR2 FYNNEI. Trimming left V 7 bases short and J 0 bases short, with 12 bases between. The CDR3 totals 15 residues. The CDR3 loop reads CASTPRQANTGELFF. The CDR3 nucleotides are TGTGCCAGCACCCCGCGGCAGGCGAACACCGGGGAGCTGTTTTTT.

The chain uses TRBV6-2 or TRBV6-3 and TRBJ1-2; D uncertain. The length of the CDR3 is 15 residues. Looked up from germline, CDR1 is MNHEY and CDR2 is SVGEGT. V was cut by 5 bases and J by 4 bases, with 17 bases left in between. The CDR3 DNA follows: TGTGCCAGCAGTAACCCCGGGCGGATTGCCTATGGCTACACCTTC. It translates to CASSNPGRIAYGYTF.

CDR3 in DNA: TGCAGTGCTTCCCGTCGGGGGGCGGTCCCTTACTCTGGGGCCAACGTCCTGACTTTC. Its translation: CSASRRGAVPYSGANVLTF. The chain joins TRBV20-1 to TRBJ2-6; weak D call: TRBD2 (7 bases). The CDR3 consists of 19 residues. The germline V and J ends were trimmed by 5 bases and 0 bases, with 23 bases remaining between them. Germline CDR1 DFQATT, CDR2 SNEGSKA (reference sequence).

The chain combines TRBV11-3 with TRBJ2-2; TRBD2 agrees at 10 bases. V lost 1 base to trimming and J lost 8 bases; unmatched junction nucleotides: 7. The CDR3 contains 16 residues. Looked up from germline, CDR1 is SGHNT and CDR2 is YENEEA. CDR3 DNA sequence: TGTGCCAGCAGCTTAGTAGGTCTAGCGGGAGCAGGGGAGCTGTTTTTT. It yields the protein CASSLVGLAGAGELFF.

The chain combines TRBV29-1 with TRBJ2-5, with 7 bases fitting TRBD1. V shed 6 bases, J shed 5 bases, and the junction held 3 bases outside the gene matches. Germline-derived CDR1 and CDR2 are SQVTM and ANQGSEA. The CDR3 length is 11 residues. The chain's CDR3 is CSVNRGETQYF. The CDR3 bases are TGCAGCGTAAACAGGGGTGAGACCCAGTACTTC.

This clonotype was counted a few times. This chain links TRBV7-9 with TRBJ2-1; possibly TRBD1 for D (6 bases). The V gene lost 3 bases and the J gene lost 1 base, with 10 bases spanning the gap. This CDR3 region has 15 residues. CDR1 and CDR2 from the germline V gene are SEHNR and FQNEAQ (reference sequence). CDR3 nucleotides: TGTGCCAGCAGCTTCCCAGGGGAATCCTACAATGAGCAGTTCTTC. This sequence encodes CASSFPGESYNEQFF. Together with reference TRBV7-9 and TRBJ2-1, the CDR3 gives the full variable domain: DTGVSQNPRHKITKRGQNVTFRCDPISEHNRLYWYRQTLGQGPEFLTYFQNEAQLEKSRLLSDRFSAERPKGSFSTLEIQRTEQGDSAMYLCASSFPGESYNEQFFGPGTRLTVL.